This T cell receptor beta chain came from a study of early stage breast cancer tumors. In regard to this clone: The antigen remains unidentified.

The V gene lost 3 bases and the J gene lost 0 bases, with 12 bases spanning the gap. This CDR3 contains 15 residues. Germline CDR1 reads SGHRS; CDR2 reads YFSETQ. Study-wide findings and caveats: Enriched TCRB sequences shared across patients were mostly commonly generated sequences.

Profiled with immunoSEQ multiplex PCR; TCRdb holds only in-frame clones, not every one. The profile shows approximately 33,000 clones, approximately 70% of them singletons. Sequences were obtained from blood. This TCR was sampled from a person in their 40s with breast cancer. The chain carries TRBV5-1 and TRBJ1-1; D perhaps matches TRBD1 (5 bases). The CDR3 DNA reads TGCGCCAGCAGCTCCCTTGGGGCGATGAACACTGAAGCTTTCTTT. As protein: CASSSLGAMNTEAFF. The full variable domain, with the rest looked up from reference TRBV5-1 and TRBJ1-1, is KAGVTQTPRYLIKTRGQQVTLSCSPISGHRSVSWYQQTPGQGLQFLFEYFSETQRNKGNFPGRFSGRQFSNSRSEMNVSTLELGDSALYLCASSSLGAMNTEAFFGQGTRLTVV.